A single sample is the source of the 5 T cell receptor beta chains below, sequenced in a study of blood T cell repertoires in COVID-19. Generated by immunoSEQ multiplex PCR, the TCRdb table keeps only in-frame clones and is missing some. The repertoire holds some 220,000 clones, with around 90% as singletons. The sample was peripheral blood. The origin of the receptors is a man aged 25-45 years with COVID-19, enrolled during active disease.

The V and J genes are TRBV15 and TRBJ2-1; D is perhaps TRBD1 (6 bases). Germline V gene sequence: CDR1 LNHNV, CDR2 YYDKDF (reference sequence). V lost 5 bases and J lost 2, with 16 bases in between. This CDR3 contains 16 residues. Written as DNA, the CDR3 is TGTGCCACCAGCTTTGGTTCAAGGACAGCCTACAATGAGCAGTTCTTC. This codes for CATSFGSRTAYNEQFF.

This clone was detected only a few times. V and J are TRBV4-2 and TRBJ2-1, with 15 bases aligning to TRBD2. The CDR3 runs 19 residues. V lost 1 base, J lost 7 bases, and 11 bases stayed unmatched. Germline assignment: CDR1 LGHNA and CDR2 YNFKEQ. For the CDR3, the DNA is TGTGCCAGCAGCCAAGCGCCAGGACTAGCGGGGGGGACTATAAATGAGCAGTTCTTC. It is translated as CASSQAPGLAGGTINEQFF.

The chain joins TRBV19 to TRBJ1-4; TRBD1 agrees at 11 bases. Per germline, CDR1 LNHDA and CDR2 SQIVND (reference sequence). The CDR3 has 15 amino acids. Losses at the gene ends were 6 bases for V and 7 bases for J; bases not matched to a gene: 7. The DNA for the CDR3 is TGTGCCAGTAGCCCATTGGGACAGGGGGTTGAAAAACTGTTTTTT. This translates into CASSPLGQGVEKLFF. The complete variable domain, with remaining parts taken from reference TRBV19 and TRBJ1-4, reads DGGITQSPKYLFRKEGQNVTLSCEQNLNHDAMYWYRQDPGQGLRLIYYSQIVNDFQKGDIAEGYSVSREKKESFPLTVTSAQKNPTAFYLCASSPLGQGVEKLFFGSGTQLSVL.

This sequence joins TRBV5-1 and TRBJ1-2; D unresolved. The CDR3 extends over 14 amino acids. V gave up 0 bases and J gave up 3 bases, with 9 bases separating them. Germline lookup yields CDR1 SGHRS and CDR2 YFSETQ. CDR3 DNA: TGCGCCAGCAGCTTGGGGACTCAATACTATGGCTACACCTTC. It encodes CASSLGTQYYGYTF.

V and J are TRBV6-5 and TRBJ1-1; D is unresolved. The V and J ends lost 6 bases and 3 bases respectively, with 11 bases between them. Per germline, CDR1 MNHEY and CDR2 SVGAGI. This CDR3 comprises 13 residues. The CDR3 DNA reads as TGTGCCAGCAGGCGGTTCCGAGACACTGAAGCTTTCTTT. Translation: CASRRFRDTEAFF.